Shown below are 30 T cell receptor beta chains from a single sample sequenced in a study of blood T cell repertoires in COVID-19. This table comes from immunoSEQ multiplex PCR, and its TCRdb copy is limited to in-frame clones, with some not included. The data contain about 250,000 clones, around four fifths of them seen just once; the ten biggest clones take up roughly 8.6%. Sequenced: peripheral blood. These receptor sequences come from a man aged 35 to 55 with active or convalescent COVID-19.

The rearrangement links TRBV5-6 to TRBJ2-5, with 10 bases lining up with TRBD2. Germline CDR1 and CDR2: SGHDT and YYEEEE. The CDR3 totals 16 residues. After removal of 4 bases from V and 8 bases from J, the junction contained 14 bases not matched to a gene. For the CDR3, the DNA is TGTGCCAGCAGCACCCTAGCGGGGGAAAACAAGAGAACCCAGTACTTC. This sequence encodes CASSTLAGENKRTQYF.

This chain joins TRBV3-1 (or the pseudogene TRBV3-2) and TRBJ2-1, with 8 bases matching TRBD1. The CDR3 runs to 14 residues. Germline CDR1 and CDR2: LGHDT and YNNKEL (reference sequence). V lost 4 bases, J lost 6 bases, and 5 bases stayed unmatched. The CDR3 region has the DNA TGTGCCAGCAGCCTCAGGGGGCTGCCCAATGAGCAGTTCTTC. Amino acids: CASSLRGLPNEQFF.

The chain has TRBV7-3 and TRBJ2-5; TRBD2 matches at 11 bases. The CDR3 spans 16 residues. Germline V lookup: CDR1 SGHTA, CDR2 FQGTGA. J was trimmed by 3 bases and V by 0 bases; bases with no gene match: 3. CDR3 sequence: CASSLTPTSGKETQYF. The CDR3 coding sequence is TGTGCCAGCAGCTTAACGCCGACTAGCGGGAAAGAGACCCAGTACTTC.

V and J are TRBV7-2 and TRBJ1-2; 7 bases map to TRBD1. Germline CDR1 SGHTA, CDR2 FQGNSA. Trimming cost V 4 bases and J 0 bases; bases outside gene matches: 5. The CDR3 spans 15 residues. The CDR3 is CASSSQQGTNYGYTF. The DNA of the CDR3 is TGTGCCAGCAGCTCTCAACAGGGGACTAACTATGGCTACACCTTC.

The count of this clone is one. The chain uses TRBV6-5 and TRBJ2-5; 10 bases map to TRBD2. V shed 5 bases, J shed 5 bases, and the junction held 8 bases outside the gene matches. Germline V gene sequence: CDR1 MNHEY, CDR2 SVGAGI. The CDR3 runs 15 residues. The CDR3 spells CASSTPAGGRETQYF. In DNA, the CDR3 is TGTGCCAGCAGTACTCCAGCGGGGGGGCGGGAGACCCAGTACTTC.

This clone was picked up a small number of times. The V call is TRBV19, the J call TRBJ1-2, with 9 bases aligning to TRBD1. Germline V gene sequence: CDR1 LNHDA, CDR2 SQIVND (reference sequence). This CDR3 contains 14 residues. V was clipped by 7 bases and J by 0 bases; unmatched bases: 3. The CDR3 protein is CASTRTGANYGYTF. The DNA for the CDR3 is TGTGCCAGTACCCGGACAGGGGCTAACTATGGCTACACCTTC.

This chain connects TRBV7-2 to TRBJ2-2, with D tentatively TRBD1 (6 bases). From germline, CDR1 is SGHTA and CDR2 FQGNSA. CDR3 length: 14 residues. The ends were cut back, 4 bases at V and 5 bases at J, with 11 bases in the middle. CDR3 coding DNA: TGTGCCAGCAGCTCCAGGGGAAGTACCGGGGAGCTGTTTTTT. Amino acids: CASSSRGSTGELFF.

This clone was detected only a few times. The rearrangement links TRBV14 to TRBJ2-7, with 9 bases identical to TRBD2. Losses at the gene ends were 0 bases for V and 5 bases for J; bases not matched to a gene: 14. The CDR3 extends over 18 amino acids. Germline loops: CDR1 SGHDN, CDR2 FVKESK. CDR3 bases: TGTGCCAGCAGCCAAGATCCACCCCATGCGGGAGGGCCCGACGAGCAGTACTTC. It specifies CASSQDPPHAGGPDEQYF.

The chain couples TRBV7-3 to TRBJ2-3, with 7 bases fitting TRBD2. The germline gives CDR1 SGHTA, CDR2 FQGTGA. The CDR3 loop spans 15 amino acids. V lost 5 bases, J lost 4 bases, and 9 bases stayed unmatched. CDR3 residues: CASSDGLVFPDTQYF. The CDR3 DNA follows: TGTGCCAGCAGCGATGGACTAGTCTTCCCAGATACGCAGTATTTT. The variable domain in full, with the rest retrieved from reference TRBV7-3 and TRBJ2-3, is GAGVSQTPSNKVTEKGKYVELRCDPISGHTALYWYRQSLGQGPEFLIYFQGTGAADDSGLPNDRFFAVRPEGSVSTLKIQRTERGDSAVYLCASSDGLVFPDTQYFGPGTRLTVL.

CDR3 residues: CASSQGLAGGYEQFF. Written as DNA, the CDR3 is TGTGCCAGCAGCCAGGGACTAGCGGGGGGCTATGAGCAGTTCTTC. This rearrangement joins TRBV7-8 to TRBJ2-1, with 15 bases identical to TRBD2. V trimming: 5 bases; J trimming: 8 bases; junction bases outside the gene matches: 4. Germline CDR1 and CDR2: SGHVS and FQNEAQ. This CDR3 is 15 amino acids long.

The chain employs TRBV4-1 and TRBJ1-5; D unclear. This CDR3 is built from 14 residues. V lost 1 base to trimming and J lost 6 bases, with 10 bases between them. CDR1 MGHRA and CDR2 YSYEKL come from the germline V gene. The CDR3 is CASSQVQSFQPQHF. The CDR3 DNA follows: TGCGCCAGCAGCCAAGTACAAAGTTTTCAGCCCCAGCATTTT.

This clone was recorded once. In DNA, the CDR3 is TGCGCCAGCAGTGAGCTGGGACTAGCGGGCGACCTCACAGATACGCAGTATTTT. Protein sequence: CASSELGLAGDLTDTQYF. V usage is TRBV10-1 and J usage is TRBJ2-3, with 12 bases fitting TRBD2. Germline CDR1 reads WNHNN; CDR2 reads SYGVQD (reference sequence). V lost 2 bases to trimming and J lost 2 bases; unmatched junction nucleotides: 8. The CDR3 consists of 18 residues.

V is TRBV3-1 (or the pseudogene TRBV3-2) and J is TRBJ2-1, with 8 bases matching TRBD2. V dropped 4 bases and J dropped 0; count of bases not matched to a gene: 11. The CDR3 is made up of 18 amino acids. Germline V lookup: CDR1 LGHDT, CDR2 YNNKEL (reference sequence). The CDR3 loop reads CASSPAWGSGSSYNEQFF. In nucleotides, the CDR3 is TGTGCCAGCAGCCCCGCATGGGGAAGCGGGAGCTCCTACAATGAGCAGTTCTTC.

This chain links TRBV3-1 (or the pseudogene TRBV3-2) with TRBJ1-4, with D possibly TRBD1 on 6 matching bases. The CDR3 sequence is 17 residues long. With 4 bases removed from V and 8 bases from J, the gap between germline ends came to 23 bases. From germline, CDR1 is LGHDT and CDR2 YNNKEL (reference sequence). Here the CDR3 DNA reads TGTGCCAGCAGCCCCACCCCCGGACAGCAGAGGAAGGAAAAACTGTTTTTT. Its protein is CASSPTPGQQRKEKLFF.

A single count supports this clone. The chain couples TRBV6-5 to TRBJ2-7; 10 positions match TRBD1. Per the germline V gene, CDR1 is MNHEY and CDR2 is SVGAGI. V was pared by 6 bases and J by 7 bases, with 6 bases of the junction left unmatched. The CDR3 loop spans 13 amino acids. The CDR3 nucleotides read TGTGCCAGCAGGGACAGGGGGACGGAGGAGCAGTACTTC. Residues: CASRDRGTEEQYF.

The chain links TRBV5-4 to TRBJ2-3, with 11 positions matching TRBD2. This CDR3 spans 15 amino acids. V shed 5 bases and J 3 bases; nucleotides not matched to a gene: 5. The V gene's germline CDR1 is SGHNT and CDR2 YYREEE (reference sequence). CDR3 nucleotides: TGTGCCAGCAGTCTTACTAGCGGGGGAACAGATACGCAGTATTTT. Translated, it gives CASSLTSGGTDTQYF.

CDR3 DNA: TGCGCCAGCAGCCCGGAGCGGGCAACAGATACGCAGTATTTT. It is translated as CASSPERATDTQYF. The chain uses TRBV5-1 and TRBJ2-3; D may be TRBD2 (6 bases). This CDR3 has 14 residues. V lost 4 bases and J lost 3, with 12 bases in between. Germline V gene lookup returns CDR1 SGHRS and CDR2 YFSETQ. Together with reference TRBV5-1 and TRBJ2-3, the CDR3 gives the full variable domain: KAGVTQTPRYLIKTRGQQVTLSCSPISGHRSVSWYQQTPGQGLQFLFEYFSETQRNKGNFPGRFSGRQFSNSRSEMNVSTLELGDSALYLCASSPERATDTQYFGPGTRLTVL.

The chain employs TRBV3-1 (or the pseudogene TRBV3-2) and TRBJ2-1; 11 positions agree with TRBD1. The CDR3 consists of 15 residues. Germline V gene data show CDR1 as LGHDT and CDR2 as YNNKEL (reference sequence). The V gene end was trimmed by 3 bases and the J gene end by 6 bases; junction bases not matched to a gene: 4. In DNA, the CDR3 is TGTGCCAGCAGCCAGCCGGGACAGGGGGTCAATGAGCAGTTCTTC. Encoded protein: CASSQPGQGVNEQFF.

V and J are TRBV7-3 and TRBJ2-1, with a possible D match to TRBD1 (6 bases). The CDR3 runs 14 residues. Germline V gene data show CDR1 as SGHTA and CDR2 as FQGTGA. Trimming cost V 2 bases and J 8 bases, with 13 bases left between them. The CDR3 sequence: CASSLGQGIDEQFF. The CDR3 nucleotides are TGTGCCAGCAGCTTAGGCCAGGGGATCGATGAGCAGTTCTTC.

This clone was seen a handful of times. The chain carries TRBV5-6 and TRBJ2-7; 10 nucleotides agree with TRBD2. CDR1 and CDR2 (germline): SGHDT, YYEEEE. V shed 3 bases, J shed 1 base, and the junction held 4 bases outside the gene matches. The CDR3 consists of 15 residues. The chain's CDR3 is CASSSPGLASYEQYF. CDR3 DNA: TGTGCCAGCAGCTCCCCGGGACTAGCGTCCTACGAGCAGTACTTC.

Only a few counts were recorded for this clone. The rearrangement uses TRBV20-1 and TRBJ2-7, with a possible D match to TRBD2 (5 bases). The CDR3 runs 14 residues. Looked up from germline, CDR1 is DFQATT and CDR2 is SNEGSKA (reference sequence). Deletions cut 3 bases from V and 3 bases from J, with 15 bases between. In nucleotides, the CDR3 is TGCAGTGCTAGTTACCGGGAAGGGTTCTACGAGCAGTACTTC. It specifies CSASYREGFYEQYF.

The rearrangement joins TRBV5-3 to TRBJ2-7; D is uncertain. TRBV5-3 is placed among ORFs of uncertain function. The CDR3 is 14 residues long. Trimming shortened V by 1 base and J by 7 bases, and 15 bases separated the two germline ends. CDR3 loop: CARSLSRLDQEQYF. The CDR3 DNA reads TGTGCCAGAAGCTTGTCTCGGCTAGACCAGGAGCAGTACTTC.

The V gene is TRBV28, the J gene TRBJ1-5; 9 nucleotides line up with TRBD1. After removal of 6 bases from V and 0 bases from J, the junction contained 12 bases not matched to a gene. The CDR3 contains 18 residues. Germline V gives CDR1 MDHEN, CDR2 SYDVKM. The CDR3 spells CASSSTGGNLYSNQPQHF. The CDR3 DNA reads as TGTGCCAGCAGCTCCACAGGGGGCAACCTTTATAGCAATCAGCCCCAGCATTTT.

The J gene is TRBJ1-6, the V gene TRBV15; TRBD1 agrees at 7 bases. This CDR3 is 15 amino acids long. CDR1 is LNHNV, CDR2 YYDKDF, per germline (reference sequence). Trimming removed 1 base from V and 9 bases from J; junction bases left unmatched: 6. Here the CDR3 reads CATSRVTGTGSPLHF. CDR3 coding DNA: TGTGCCACCAGCAGAGTGACAGGGACGGGTTCACCCCTCCACTTT.

The chain employs TRBV5-1 and TRBJ2-5; possibly TRBD2 for D (7 bases). The CDR3 consists of 15 residues. V lost 1 base and J lost 3, with 13 bases in between. CDR1 and CDR2 from the germline V gene are SGHRS and YFSETQ. Written as DNA, the CDR3 is TGCGCCAGCAGCTTGAGGGGGGGAGGAGAAGAGACCCAGTACTTC. Encoded protein: CASSLRGGGEETQYF.

The DNA of the CDR3 is TGTGCCAGCAGCCCCCGACACGTAGAAAAACTGTTTTTT. Translating gives CASSPRHVEKLFF. This sequence joins TRBV7-9 and TRBJ1-4; the D is unclear. Trimming removed 5 bases from V and 8 bases from J, with 12 bases in between. CDR1 is SEHNR, CDR2 FQNEAQ, per germline (reference sequence). This CDR3 spans 13 amino acids.

In its sample, this clone was seen a few times. The gene calls are TRBV18 and TRBJ1-4, with 7 bases identical to TRBD1. CDR3 size: 14 residues. Germline V lookup: CDR1 KGHSH, CDR2 LQKENI. V lost 3 bases to trimming and J lost 8 bases; unmatched junction nucleotides: 6. In DNA form, the CDR3 reads TGTGCCAGCTCACCTCGGACAGGTCTCGAAAAACTGTTTTTT. This gives the protein CASSPRTGLEKLFF.

This clone was seen more than once but under ten times. V gene TRBV11-3 combines with J gene TRBJ1-1; 7 bases agree with TRBD1. V dropped 0 bases and J dropped 6; count of bases not matched to a gene: 4. Germline CDR1 SGHNT, CDR2 YENEEA. This CDR3 spans 14 amino acids. The CDR3 nucleotides are TGTGCCAGCAGCTTAGACCGACAGGGACCTGAAGCTTTCTTT. It encodes CASSLDRQGPEAFF.

The chain links TRBV3-1 (or the pseudogene TRBV3-2) to TRBJ2-2, with 7 bases that match TRBD2. The trim removed 1 base at V and 2 bases at J, leaving 7 bases unmatched. CDR3 length equals 17 residues. Germline V lookup: CDR1 LGHDT, CDR2 YNNKEL (reference sequence). CDR3 DNA: TGTGCCAGCAGCCAAGCGTTAGCGGGTTTAAACACCGGGGAGCTGTTTTTT. Translating it yields CASSQALAGLNTGELFF.

The V and J genes are TRBV5-1 and TRBJ2-1; 11 nucleotides line up with TRBD2. The junction had 7 bases not matched to a gene; V was cut back by 5 bases and J by 3 bases. The length of the CDR3 is 16 residues. Germline CDR1 is SGHRS and CDR2 is YFSETQ. As DNA, the CDR3 is TGCGCCAGCAGACGGACCGGGACTAGCGGCTACAATGAGCAGTTCTTC. Translated: CASRRTGTSGYNEQFF.